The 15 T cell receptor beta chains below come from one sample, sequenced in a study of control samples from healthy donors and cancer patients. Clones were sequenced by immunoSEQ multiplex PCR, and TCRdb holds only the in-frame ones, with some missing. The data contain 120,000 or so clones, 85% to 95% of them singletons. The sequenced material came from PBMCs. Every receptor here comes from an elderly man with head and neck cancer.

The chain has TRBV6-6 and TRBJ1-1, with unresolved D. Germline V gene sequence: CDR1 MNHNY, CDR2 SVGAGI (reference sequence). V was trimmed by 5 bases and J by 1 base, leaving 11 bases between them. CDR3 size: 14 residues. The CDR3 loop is CASSPPRGNTEAFF. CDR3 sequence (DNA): TGTGCCAGCAGTCCCCCACGGGGGAACACTGAAGCTTTCTTT.

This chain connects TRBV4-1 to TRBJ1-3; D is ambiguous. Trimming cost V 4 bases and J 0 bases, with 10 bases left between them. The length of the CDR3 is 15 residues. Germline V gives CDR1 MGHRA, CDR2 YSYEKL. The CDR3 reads CASSLAGSSGNTIYF. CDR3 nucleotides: TGCGCCAGCAGCCTGGCCGGGAGCTCTGGAAACACCATATATTTT.

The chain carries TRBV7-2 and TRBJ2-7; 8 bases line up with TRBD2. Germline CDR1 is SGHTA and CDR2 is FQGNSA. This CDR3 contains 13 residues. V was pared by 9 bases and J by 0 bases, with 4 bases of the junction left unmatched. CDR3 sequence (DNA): TGTGCCAGTGCTAGCGGGCGCTCCTACGAGCAGTACTTC. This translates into CASASGRSYEQYF.

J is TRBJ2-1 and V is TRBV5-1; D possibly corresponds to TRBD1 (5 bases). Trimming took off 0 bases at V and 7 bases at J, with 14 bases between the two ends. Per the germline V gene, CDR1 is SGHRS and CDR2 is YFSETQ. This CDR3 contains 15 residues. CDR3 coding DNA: TGCGCCAGCAGCTTGGTACCAGGGCCAGGTAATGAGCAGTTCTTC. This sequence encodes CASSLVPGPGNEQFF. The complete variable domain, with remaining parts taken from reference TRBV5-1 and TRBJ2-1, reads KAGVTQTPRYLIKTRGQQVTLSCSPISGHRSVSWYQQTPGQGLQFLFEYFSETQRNKGNFPGRFSGRQFSNSRSEMNVSTLELGDSALYLCASSLVPGPGNEQFFGPGTRLTVL.

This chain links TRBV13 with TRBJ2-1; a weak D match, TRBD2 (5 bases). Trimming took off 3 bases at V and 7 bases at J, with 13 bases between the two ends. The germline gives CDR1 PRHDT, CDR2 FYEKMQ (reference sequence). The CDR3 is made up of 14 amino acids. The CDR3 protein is CASSLRVVGNEQFF. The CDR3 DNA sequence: TGTGCCAGCAGCTTGAGGGTAGTCGGGAATGAGCAGTTCTTC.

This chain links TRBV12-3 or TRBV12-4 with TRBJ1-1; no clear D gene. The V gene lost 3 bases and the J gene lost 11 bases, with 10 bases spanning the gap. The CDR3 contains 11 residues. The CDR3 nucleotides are TGTGCCAGCAGTTTTGGGTTTGGGGCTTTCTTT. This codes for CASSFGFGAFF.

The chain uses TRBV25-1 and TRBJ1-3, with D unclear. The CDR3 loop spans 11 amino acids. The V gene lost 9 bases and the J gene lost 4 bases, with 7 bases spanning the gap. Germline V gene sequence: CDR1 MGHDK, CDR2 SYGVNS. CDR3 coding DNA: TGTGCCAGTCTCCTCGGAAACACCATATATTTT. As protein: CASLLGNTIYF.

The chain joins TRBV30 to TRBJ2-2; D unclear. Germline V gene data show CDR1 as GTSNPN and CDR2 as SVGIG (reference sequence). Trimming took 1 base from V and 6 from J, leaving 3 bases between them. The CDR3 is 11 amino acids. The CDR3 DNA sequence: TGTGCCTGGAGTGCAGCCGGGGAGCTGTTTTTT. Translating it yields CAWSAAGELFF.

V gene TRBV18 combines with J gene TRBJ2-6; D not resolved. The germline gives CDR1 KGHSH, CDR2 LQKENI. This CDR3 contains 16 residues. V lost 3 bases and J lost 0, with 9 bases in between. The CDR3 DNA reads TGTGCCAGCTCACCGATACTCCTCTCTGGGGCCAACGTCCTGACTTTC. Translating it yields CASSPILLSGANVLTF.

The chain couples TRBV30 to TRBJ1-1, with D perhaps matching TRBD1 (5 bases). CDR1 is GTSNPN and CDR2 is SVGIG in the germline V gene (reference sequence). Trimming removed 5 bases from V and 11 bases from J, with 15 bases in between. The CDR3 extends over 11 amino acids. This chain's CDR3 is CAWGGVFWAFF. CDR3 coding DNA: TGTGCCTGGGGGGGGGTTTTTTGGGCTTTCTTT.

As DNA, the CDR3 is TGTGCCGCTACCACAGGGGGCAACACTGAAGCTTTCTTT. Its translation is CAATTGGNTEAFF. This rearrangement joins TRBV6-8 to TRBJ1-1; 9 bases agree with TRBD1. Germline CDR1 is MNHGY and CDR2 is SAAAGT. The CDR3 spans 13 residues. The junction had 6 bases not matched to a gene; V was cut back by 11 bases and J by 2 bases.

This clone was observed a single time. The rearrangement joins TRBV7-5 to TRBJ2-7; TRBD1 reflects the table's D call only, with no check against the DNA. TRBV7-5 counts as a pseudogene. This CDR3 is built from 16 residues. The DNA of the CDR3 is TGTGTCAGAAGCCGCCGGGACAGGGGGCCTTCCGACGAGCAGTACTTC. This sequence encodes CVRSRRDRGPSDEQYF.

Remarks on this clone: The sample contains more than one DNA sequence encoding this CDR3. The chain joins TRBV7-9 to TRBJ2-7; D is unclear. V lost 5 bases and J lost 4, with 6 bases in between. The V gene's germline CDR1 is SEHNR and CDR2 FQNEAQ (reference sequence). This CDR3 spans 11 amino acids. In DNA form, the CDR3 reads TGTGCCAGCAGCCCGAGTTACGAGCAGTACTTC. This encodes CASSPSYEQYF.

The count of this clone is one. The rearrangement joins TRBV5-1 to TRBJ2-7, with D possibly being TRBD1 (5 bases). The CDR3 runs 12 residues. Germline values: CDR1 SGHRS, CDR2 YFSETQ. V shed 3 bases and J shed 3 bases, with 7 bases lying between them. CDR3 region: CASSWQGYEQYF. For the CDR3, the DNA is TGCGCCAGCAGCTGGCAGGGCTACGAGCAGTACTTC.

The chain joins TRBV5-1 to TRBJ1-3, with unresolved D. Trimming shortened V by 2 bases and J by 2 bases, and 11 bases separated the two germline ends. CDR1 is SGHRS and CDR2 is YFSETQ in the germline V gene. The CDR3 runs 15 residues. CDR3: CASSFGDLPGNTIYF. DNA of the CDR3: TGCGCCAGCAGCTTCGGGGATCTTCCTGGAAACACCATATATTTT. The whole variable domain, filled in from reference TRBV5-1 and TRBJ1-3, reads KAGVTQTPRYLIKTRGQQVTLSCSPISGHRSVSWYQQTPGQGLQFLFEYFSETQRNKGNFPGRFSGRQFSNSRSEMNVSTLELGDSALYLCASSFGDLPGNTIYFGEGSWLTVV.